This T cell receptor beta chain came from a study of PD-1 blockade in classical Hodgkin lymphoma. All trial patients relapsed after autologous stem cell transplantation. Only in-frame clones appear in the TCRdb table, and some are missing; sequencing was by immunoSEQ multiplex PCR. The sample has about 40,000 clones, about 89% seen once. The sequencing used peripheral blood mononuclear cells (PBMCs), collected at baseline. The source is a human donor with classical Hodgkin lymphoma.

The CDR3 nucleotides are TGTGCCAGCAGCTTGGAAGCCCGCGCAGATACGCAGTATTTT. It yields the protein CASSLEARADTQYF. The genes are TRBV5-4 and TRBJ2-3; D is unclear. The CDR3 has 14 amino acids. V was trimmed by 0 bases and J by 4 bases, leaving 9 bases between them. CDR1 SGHNT and CDR2 YYREEE come from the germline V gene (reference sequence).